The subject of this entry is one T cell receptor (beta chain). The data stem from a study of T cells after somatic rescue of genetic block. Data came from immunoSEQ multiplex PCR; TCRdb stores just in-frame clones and leaves some out. The sample shows around 64,000 clones, about 90% of them seen only once. The germline CDR1 and CDR2 sequences are SNHLY and FYNNEI. This CDR3 comprises 15 residues. The V segment lost 8 bases and the J segment 5 bases; nucleotides outside the gene matches: 10. This chain links TRBV2 with TRBJ2-1, with 9 bases aligning to TRBD2. The sequenced sample consisted of peripheral blood mononuclear cells (PBMCs). The TCR was taken from a man aged 40-55 years. The DNA of the CDR3 is TGTGCCAGCCAGCTAGCGGGGTCGTTCGACAATGAGCAGTTCTTC. Amino acid sequence: CASQLAGSFDNEQFF.